This T cell receptor beta chain was recovered during a study of T cells in Graves' hyperthyroidism and ophthalmopathy (dated by TCRdb to between 2018 and 2021). The study in broad terms: Peripheral blood was sampled at the time of initial diagnosis, prior to any treatment. A discovery cohort of around 100 patients, 43 with Graves' ophthalmopathy and fewer than 65 with stable Graves' hyperthyroidism, was used to find distinguishing TCR V-J signatures. The paper reports TCR Vbeta CDR3 sequencing of roughly 140 peripheral blood samples: over 40 ophthalmopathy, 70 to 85 hyperthyroidism and approximately 17 progressor patients. The 75 to 100 discovery patients were divided at random into training and test sets in a 7:3 ratio. Thyroid tissue and blood T-cell repertoires from roughly six Graves' hyperthyroidism patients were also compared in the study. An independent validation cohort of under 20 hyperthyroidism patients and 17 patients who later progressed to ophthalmopathy tested prospective prediction of ophthalmopathy. After sampling, hyperthyroidism patients received methimazole starting at 30 mg daily, and ophthalmopathy patients received high-dose intravenous methylprednisolone.

Graves' hyperthyroidism was defined as stable when no progression to ophthalmopathy occurred over 18 months of follow-up. Hyperthyroidism patients were newly diagnosed, had a disease duration of under 2 months, and were aged 18 to 65 years. Patients with uncontrolled infections, other autoimmune diseases, pregnancy or lactation were excluded. Diagnoses were based on clinical symptoms, serum thyroxine and TRAb, thyroid ultrasound and orbital computed tomography. PBMCs were separated from roughly 10 ml of fresh peripheral blood using Ficoll-Paque density gradient centrifugation. Total RNA was extracted using Trizol reagent, and RNA quality was assessed on an Agilent 2100 Bioanalyzer. The TCR beta CDR3 regions were amplified from the RNA transcripts. The first round of RT-PCR for the TCR CDR3 was performed with the HTBI primer set and the Qiagen OneStep RT-PCR kit. Libraries were constructed in a second round of multiplex PCR, after which size selection and purification were carried out. Paired-end sequencing of the libraries was performed with 100 bp reads on an Illumina HiSeq2000. Concerning the study's data processing: SOAPnuke was used to process the raw data, with reads discarded if the reads contained adapters or uncalled bases, had a mean Phred below 15, or lacked an exact constant-primer or identifier match. High-quality paired reads were merged with COPE v1.2.5, and unique nucleotide sequences were defined as clonotypes. MiTCR v1.1 was used to align clonotypes to the IMGT TRBV, TRBD and TRBJ reference segments. The analysis was restricted to V-J combinations with a frequency above 0.0001, which together covered 99.2% of the repertoires. A TCS score was defined as the ratio between F50 (clonal expansion) and ExV (chaos), using BLOSUM62-based TCRdist between CDR3 peptides within each V-J. Welch's t-statistics and random forest reduced roughly 530 V-J features to around 14, which were used in a naive Bayes classifier (R e1071). TCRdb passed the public sequencing reads through fastp at Q25 and MiXCR, retaining productive beta sequences. Merged by CDR3 protein, the rows form single entries marked with the most common genes and DNA. The V and J calls follow TCRdb's processing rather than the paper's. Across this sample there are roughly 330,000 distinct CDR3 sequences, with 15% to 20% seen only once. Together, the top ten hold around 35% of the sample.

From its cysteine to its phenylalanine, the CDR3 spans 14 amino acids. Here the CDR3 DNA is all that survives: 42 bases in frame from base 1. V gives up 4 bases and J gives up 6 bases, and the segment between their germline ends measures 17 bases. Taken from the germline V gene, the CDR1 and CDR2 loops are SGHRS and YFSETQ. What the study reported, not specific to this receptor: Sample size was not statistically predetermined, and investigators were not blinded to group allocation. In validation, the model predicted progression to ophthalmopathy a median of around 6.5 months before onset, with about 64% sensitivity and roughly 77% specificity. Ophthalmopathy was separated from stable hyperthyroidism by a 13 V-J signature model, with approximately 86% sensitivity and approximately 81% specificity obtained in cross-validation and 80%/75% obtained in testing. Most expanded thyroid clonotypes (frequency above 0.001) were also detected in blood, suggesting blood repertoires may reflect thyroid immune responses.

Note on this clonotype: Its antigen remains unidentified. No much larger clone is present one base from it, and per-base qualities are unavailable.

The sequenced sample was blood. This chain is built from TRBV5-1 and TRBJ2-7, with the D gene call left open. This TCR came from a man under 40 with Graves' hyperthyroidism. The CDR3: CASSLSLVDPEQYF. The DNA reads TGCGCCAGCAGCCTGTCGCTAGTGGATCCCGAGCAGTACTTC.